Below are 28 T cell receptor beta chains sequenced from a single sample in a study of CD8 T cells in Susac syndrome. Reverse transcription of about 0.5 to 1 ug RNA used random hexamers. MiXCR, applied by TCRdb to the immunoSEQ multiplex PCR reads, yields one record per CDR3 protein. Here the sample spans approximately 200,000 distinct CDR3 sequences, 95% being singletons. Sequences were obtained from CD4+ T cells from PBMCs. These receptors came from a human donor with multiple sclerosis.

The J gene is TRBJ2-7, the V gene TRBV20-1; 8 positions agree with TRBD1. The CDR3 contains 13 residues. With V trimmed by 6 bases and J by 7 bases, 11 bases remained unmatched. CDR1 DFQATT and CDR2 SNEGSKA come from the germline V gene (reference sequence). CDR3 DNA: TGCAGTGCCCCGCGGCAGGGGGCTGAGGAGCAGTACTTC. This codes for CSAPRQGAEEQYF.

The CDR3 DNA is TGTGCCAGCAGCTTGATGCTAGCGGGGGGGCAGGACAATGAGCAGTTCTTC. It translates to CASSLMLAGGQDNEQFF. V usage is TRBV5-4 and J usage is TRBJ2-1; 12 positions agree with TRBD2. In germline, CDR1 is SGHNT, CDR2 YYREEE (reference sequence). With 1 base clipped from V and 5 bases from J, the junction kept 7 bases outside the gene matches. The CDR3 has 17 residues.

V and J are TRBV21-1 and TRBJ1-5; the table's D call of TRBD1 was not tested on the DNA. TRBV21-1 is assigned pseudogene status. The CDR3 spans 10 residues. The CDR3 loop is CASSDPGSHF. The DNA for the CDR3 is TGTGCCAGCAGCGATCCGGGGTCGCATTTT.

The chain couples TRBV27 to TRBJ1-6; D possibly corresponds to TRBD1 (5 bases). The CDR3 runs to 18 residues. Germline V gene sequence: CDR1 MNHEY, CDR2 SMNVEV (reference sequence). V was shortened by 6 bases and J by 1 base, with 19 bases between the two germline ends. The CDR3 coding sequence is TGTGCCAGCAGACCCTCCTCTGGGGCGAGGTCCTATAATTCACCCCTCCACTTT. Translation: CASRPSSGARSYNSPLHF.

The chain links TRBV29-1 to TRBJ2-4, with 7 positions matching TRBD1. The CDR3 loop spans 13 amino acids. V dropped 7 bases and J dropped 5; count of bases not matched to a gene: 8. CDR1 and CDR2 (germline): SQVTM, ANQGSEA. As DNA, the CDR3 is TGCAGCGCCAGCCCCGGGACAGAAAACATTCAGTACTTC. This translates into CSASPGTENIQYF.

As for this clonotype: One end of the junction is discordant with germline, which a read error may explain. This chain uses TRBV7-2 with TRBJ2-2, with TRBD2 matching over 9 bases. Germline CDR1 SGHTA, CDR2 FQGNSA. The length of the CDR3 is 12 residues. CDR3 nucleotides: TGCGCGGGGGGGCATTCCACCGGGGAGCTGTTTTTT. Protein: CAGGHSTGELFF.

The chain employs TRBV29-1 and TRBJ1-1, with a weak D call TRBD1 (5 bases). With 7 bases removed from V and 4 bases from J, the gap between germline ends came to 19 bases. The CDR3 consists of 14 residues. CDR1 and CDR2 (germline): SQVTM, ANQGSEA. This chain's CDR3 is CSAAWRGRGTEAFF. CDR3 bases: TGCAGCGCTGCTTGGCGGGGGAGGGGCACTGAAGCTTTCTTT.

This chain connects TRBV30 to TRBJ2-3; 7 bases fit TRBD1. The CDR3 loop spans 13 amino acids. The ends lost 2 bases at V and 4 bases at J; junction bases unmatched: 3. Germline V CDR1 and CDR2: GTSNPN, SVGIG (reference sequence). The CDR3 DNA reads TGTGCCTGGAGTCGAGGGGGCCCAGATACGCAGTATTTT. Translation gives CAWSRGGPDTQYF.

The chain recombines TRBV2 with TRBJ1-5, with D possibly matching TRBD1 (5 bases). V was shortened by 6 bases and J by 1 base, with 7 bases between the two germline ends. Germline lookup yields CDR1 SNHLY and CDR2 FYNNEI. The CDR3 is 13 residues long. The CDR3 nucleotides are TGTGCCAGCAGAGGGGACAGCAATCAGCCCCAGCATTTT. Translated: CASRGDSNQPQHF.

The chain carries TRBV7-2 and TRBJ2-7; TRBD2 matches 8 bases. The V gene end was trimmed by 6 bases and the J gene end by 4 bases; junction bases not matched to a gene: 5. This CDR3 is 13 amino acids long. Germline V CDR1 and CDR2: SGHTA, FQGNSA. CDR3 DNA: TGTGCCAGCAGTCTGGCGGGGGGATACGAGCAGTACTTC. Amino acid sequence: CASSLAGGYEQYF.

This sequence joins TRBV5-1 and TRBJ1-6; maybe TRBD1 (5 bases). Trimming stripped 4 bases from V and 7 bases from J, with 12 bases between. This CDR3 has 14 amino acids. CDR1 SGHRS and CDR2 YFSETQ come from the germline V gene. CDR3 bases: TGCGCCAGCAGCCCCCCGGGGGACAATTCACCCCTCCACTTT. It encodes CASSPPGDNSPLHF.

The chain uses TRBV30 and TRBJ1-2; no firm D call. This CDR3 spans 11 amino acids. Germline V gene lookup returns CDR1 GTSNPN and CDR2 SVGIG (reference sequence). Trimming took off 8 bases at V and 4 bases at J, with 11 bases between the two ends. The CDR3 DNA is TGTGCCGCCTCTGGCGGCTATGGCTACACCTTC. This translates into CAASGGYGYTF.

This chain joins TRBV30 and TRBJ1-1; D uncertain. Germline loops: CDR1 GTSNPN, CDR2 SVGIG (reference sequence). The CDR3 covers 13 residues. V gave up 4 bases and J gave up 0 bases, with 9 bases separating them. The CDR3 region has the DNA TGTGCCTGGAAGGGTGACTTGAACACTGAAGCTTTCTTT. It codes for CAWKGDLNTEAFF. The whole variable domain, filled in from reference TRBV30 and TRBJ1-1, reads SQTIHQWPATLVQPVGSPLSLECTVEGTSNPNLYWYRQAAGRGLQLLFYSVGIGQISSEVPQNLSASRPQDRQFILSSKKLLLSDSGFYLCAWKGDLNTEAFFGQGTRLTVV.

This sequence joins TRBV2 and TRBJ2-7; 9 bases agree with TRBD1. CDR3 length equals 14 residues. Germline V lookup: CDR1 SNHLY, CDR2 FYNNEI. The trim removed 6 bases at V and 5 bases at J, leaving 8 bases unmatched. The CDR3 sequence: CASRMTGGPDEQYF. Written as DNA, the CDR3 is TGTGCCAGCAGGATGACAGGGGGGCCAGACGAGCAGTACTTC.

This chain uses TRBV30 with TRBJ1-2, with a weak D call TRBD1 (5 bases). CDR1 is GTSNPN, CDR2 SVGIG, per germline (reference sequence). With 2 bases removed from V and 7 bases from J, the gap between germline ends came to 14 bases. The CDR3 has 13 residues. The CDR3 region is CAWSRGQGVGYTF. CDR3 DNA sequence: TGTGCCTGGAGTCGAGGGCAGGGTGTTGGCTACACCTTC.

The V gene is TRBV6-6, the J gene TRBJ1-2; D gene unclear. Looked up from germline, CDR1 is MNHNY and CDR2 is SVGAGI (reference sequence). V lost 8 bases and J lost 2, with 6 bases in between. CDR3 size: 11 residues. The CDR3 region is CASGGNYGYTF. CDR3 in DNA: TGTGCCAGCGGCGGGAACTATGGCTACACCTTC.

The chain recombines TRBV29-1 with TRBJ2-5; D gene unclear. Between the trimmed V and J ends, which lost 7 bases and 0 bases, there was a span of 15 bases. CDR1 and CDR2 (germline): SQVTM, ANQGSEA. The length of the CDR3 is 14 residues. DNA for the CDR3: TGCAGCGCCCTCCCATATACAGACCAAGAGACCCAGTACTTC. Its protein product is CSALPYTDQETQYF.

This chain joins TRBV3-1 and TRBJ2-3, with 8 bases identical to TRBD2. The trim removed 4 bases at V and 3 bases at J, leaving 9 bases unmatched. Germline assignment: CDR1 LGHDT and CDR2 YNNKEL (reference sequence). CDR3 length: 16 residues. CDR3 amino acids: CASSPRRGGGTDTQYF. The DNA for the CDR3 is TGTGCCAGCAGCCCTCGAAGAGGCGGGGGGACAGATACGCAGTATTTT.

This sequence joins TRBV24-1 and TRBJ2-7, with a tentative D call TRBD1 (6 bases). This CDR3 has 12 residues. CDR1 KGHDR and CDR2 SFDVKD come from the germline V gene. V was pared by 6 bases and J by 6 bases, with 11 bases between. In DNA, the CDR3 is TGTGCCACCAGTACAACAGGGTCCGAGCAGTACGTC. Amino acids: CATSTTGSEQYV.

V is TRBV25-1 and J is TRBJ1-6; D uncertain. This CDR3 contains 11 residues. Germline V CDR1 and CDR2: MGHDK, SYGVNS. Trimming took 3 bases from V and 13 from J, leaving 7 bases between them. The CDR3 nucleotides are TGTGCCAGCAGTGAGGGGTCGCCCCTCCACTTT. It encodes CASSEGSPLHF.

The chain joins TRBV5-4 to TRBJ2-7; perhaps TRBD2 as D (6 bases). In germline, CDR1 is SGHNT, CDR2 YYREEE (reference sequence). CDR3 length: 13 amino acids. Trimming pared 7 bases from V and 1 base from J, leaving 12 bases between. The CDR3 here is CASESGGSYEQYF. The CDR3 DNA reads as TGTGCCAGCGAGAGTGGGGGGTCCTACGAGCAGTACTTC.

Written as DNA, the CDR3 is TGCAGTGCTAGATACAGGGCGTACACTGAAGCTTTCTTT. Amino acid sequence: CSARYRAYTEAFF. The gene calls are TRBV20-1 and TRBJ1-1; tentative D call: TRBD1 (6 bases). The CDR3 is 13 amino acids. Germline V gives CDR1 DFQATT, CDR2 SNEGSKA (reference sequence). Trimming removed 2 bases from V and 3 bases from J, with 10 bases in between.

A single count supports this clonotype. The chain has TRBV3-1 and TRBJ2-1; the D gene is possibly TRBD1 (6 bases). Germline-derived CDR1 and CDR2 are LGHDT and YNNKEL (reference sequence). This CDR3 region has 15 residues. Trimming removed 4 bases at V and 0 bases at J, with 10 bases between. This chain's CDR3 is CASSRQVTSYNEQFF. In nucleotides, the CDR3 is TGTGCCAGCAGCCGACAGGTTACCTCCTACAATGAGCAGTTCTTC.

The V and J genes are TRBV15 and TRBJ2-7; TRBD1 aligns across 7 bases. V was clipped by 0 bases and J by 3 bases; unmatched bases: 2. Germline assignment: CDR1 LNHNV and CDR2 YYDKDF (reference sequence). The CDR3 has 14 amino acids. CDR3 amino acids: CATSREGQIYEQYF. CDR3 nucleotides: TGTGCCACCAGCAGAGAGGGACAGATCTACGAGCAGTACTTC.

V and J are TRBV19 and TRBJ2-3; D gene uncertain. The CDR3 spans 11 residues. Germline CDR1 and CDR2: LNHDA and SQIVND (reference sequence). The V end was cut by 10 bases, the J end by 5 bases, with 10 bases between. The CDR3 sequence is CAIHNGDTQYF. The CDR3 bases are TGTGCCATTCATAATGGAGATACGCAGTATTTT.

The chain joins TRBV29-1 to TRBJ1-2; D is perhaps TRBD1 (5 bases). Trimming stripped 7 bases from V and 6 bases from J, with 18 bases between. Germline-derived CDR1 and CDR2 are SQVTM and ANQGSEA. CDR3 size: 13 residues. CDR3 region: CSGQRDPGDGYTF. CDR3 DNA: TGCAGCGGGCAACGGGACCCGGGGGATGGCTACACCTTC.

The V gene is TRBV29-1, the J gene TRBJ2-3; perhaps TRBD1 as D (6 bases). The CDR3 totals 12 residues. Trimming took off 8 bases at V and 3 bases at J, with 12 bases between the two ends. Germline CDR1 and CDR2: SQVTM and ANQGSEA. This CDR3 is CSHADSTDTQYF. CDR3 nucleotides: TGCAGCCATGCGGACAGTACAGATACGCAGTATTTT.

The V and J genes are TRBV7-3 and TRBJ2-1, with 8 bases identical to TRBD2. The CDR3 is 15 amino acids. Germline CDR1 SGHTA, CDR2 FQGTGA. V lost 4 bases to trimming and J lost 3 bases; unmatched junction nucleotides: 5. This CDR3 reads CASSSGLVNYNEQFF. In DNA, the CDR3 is TGTGCCAGCAGCTCGGGACTAGTCAACTACAATGAGCAGTTCTTC.